The table lists the clone carrying this T cell receptor beta chain with a count of one. Its antigen is unidentified. This sample stems from a study of CD8 T cell repertoires and HIV-1 epitope variants. In the study overall: Separate wells received one of Twenty-five Gag or Nef variant peptides. A 10-day culture received IL-2, IL-7 and IL-15 on days 3 and 7.

The germline V gene encodes CDR1 MGHRA and CDR2 YSYEKL. The V end lost 0 bases, the J end lost 7 bases, and 12 bases lay between the germline ends. The CDR3 covers 15 residues. Study-wide findings and caveats: Nef KF9 drew five clonotypes and HW9 one, without TAALDMSHF responses. Of about 10 antigen-specific beta clonotypes, over 5 appeared to cross-react with escape variants.

Here immunoSEQ multiplex PCR was the method, and the copy in TCRdb shows in-frame clones only, minus some. The sample lists roughly 4,800 clones, 68% occurring once. Source material: cultured CD8+ T cells derived from PBMCs. The gene calls are TRBV4-1 and TRBJ1-4, with D possibly matching TRBD1 (5 bases). The source is a male donor with HIV. The CDR3 bases are TGCGCCAGCAGCCAAGAGGCCGGGACGAGTGAAAAACTGTTTTTT. This sequence encodes CASSQEAGTSEKLFF.